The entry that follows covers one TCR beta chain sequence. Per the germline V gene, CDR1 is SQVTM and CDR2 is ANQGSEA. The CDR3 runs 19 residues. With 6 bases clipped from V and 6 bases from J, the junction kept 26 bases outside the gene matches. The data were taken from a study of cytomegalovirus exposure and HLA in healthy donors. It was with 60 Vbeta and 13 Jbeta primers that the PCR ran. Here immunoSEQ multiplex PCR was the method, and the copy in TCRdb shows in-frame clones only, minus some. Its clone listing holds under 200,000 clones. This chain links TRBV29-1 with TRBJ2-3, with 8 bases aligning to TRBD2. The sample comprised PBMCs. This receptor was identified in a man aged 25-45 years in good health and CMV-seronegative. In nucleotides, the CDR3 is TGCAGCGTCCAACAATACCAGAGACTAGCGTTCCAAGGAGCCGATACGCAGTATTTT. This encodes CSVQQYQRLAFQGADTQYF.